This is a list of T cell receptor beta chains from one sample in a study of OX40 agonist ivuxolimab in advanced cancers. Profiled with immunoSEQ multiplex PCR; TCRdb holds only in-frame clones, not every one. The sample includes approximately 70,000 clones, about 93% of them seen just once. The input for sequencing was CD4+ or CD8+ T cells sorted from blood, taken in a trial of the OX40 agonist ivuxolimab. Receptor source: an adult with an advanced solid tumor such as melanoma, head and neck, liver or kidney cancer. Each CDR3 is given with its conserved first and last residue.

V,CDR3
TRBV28,CASSPKMSGSTFNQPQHF
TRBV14,CASSHPDRGIPFGQETQYF
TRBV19,CASRGQSDYNEQFF
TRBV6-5,CASSYSRGGQETQYF
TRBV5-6,CASSLGTGASGRRGEQYF
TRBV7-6,CASSLGNINTDTQYF
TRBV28,CASSPRGTGGTDTQYF
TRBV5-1,CASSLLEGTDTQYF
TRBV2,CASLAGEVSYEQYF
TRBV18,CASSPPPGQPQHF
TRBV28,CASSFRTSGYNEQFF
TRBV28,CASSYRRISYGYTF
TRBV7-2,CASSIPYNEQFF
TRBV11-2,CASSDRTEGDTQYF
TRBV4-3,CASSQTVAGGYNEQFF
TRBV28,CASRLSGTYTGELFF
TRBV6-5,CASTSDRASGNTIYF
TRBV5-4,CASSSRGVETQYF
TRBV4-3,CASSQDLGQKAYEQYF
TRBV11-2,CASSLGGTSQETQYF
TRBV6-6,CASSSSPTGLNTEAFF
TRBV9,CASSPRQGSGNTIYF
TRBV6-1,CASSVQGGGYGYTF
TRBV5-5,CASSPFFSMNTEAFF
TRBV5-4,CAKGGRGYTF
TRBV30,CAWRIRGDRRLLGYGYTF
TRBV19,CASTPRQVSITGELFF
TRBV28,CASSLDRDGGYGYTF
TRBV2,CASNPTSGAHNEQFF
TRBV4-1,CASSQGKFDDRGNEQFF
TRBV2,CASRDLSGGITDTQYF
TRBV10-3,CAISAGTSGSTDTQYF
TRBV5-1,CASSSVAGADTQYF
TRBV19,CASSLKAAGLAGRNEQFF
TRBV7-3,CASGGRRTSTGANVLTF
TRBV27,CASRPTSLGYNEQFF
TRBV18,CASSPPVRNTGELFF